This TCR beta chain was retrieved from a study of T cell repertoires in cytomegalovirus infection. On the study more broadly: Evidence of both CMV infection and a matching HLA type came from public TCR beta signatures. General observations from the study: Predominance within the ex vivo response was attributable to HLA-C-restricted CMV-specific TCR beta clonotypes.

V trimming: 5 bases; J trimming: 2 bases; junction bases outside the gene matches: 6. The germline V gene encodes CDR1 MNHNY and CDR2 SVGAGI (reference sequence). CDR3 length: 15 amino acids. This clonotype was recorded a few times. Its target is not known. A single record per CDR3 protein comes from TCRdb applying MiXCR to the reads. The table includes about 830,000 distinct CDR3 sequences, about 31% detected once. This sequence was found in a human donor in good health (CMV status not recorded). Some clones in this sample may be carry-over from other donors' samples. The V gene is TRBV6-6, the J gene TRBJ1-2, with TRBD1 matching over 9 bases. The starting material was cultured CD8+ T cells from PBMCs, obtained from culture after CMV antigen stimulation. DNA for the CDR3: TGTGCCAGCAGTCAAACAGGGGGCGTAAACTATGGCTACACCTTC. The encoded protein is CASSQTGGVNYGYTF.